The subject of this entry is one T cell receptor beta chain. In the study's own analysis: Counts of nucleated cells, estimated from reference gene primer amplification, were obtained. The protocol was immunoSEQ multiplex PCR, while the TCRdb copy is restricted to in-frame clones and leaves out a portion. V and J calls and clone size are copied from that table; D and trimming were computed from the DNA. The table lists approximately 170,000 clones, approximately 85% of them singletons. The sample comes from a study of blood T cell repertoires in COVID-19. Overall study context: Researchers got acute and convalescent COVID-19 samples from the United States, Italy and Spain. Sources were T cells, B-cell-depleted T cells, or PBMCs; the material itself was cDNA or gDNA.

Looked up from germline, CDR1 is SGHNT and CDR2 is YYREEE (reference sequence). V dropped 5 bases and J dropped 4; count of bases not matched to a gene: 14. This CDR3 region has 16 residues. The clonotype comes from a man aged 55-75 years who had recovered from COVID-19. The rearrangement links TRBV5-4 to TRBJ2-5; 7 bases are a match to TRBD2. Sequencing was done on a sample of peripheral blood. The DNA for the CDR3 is TGTGCCAGCAGTTATACCGGACTAGTCGCTGGAGAGACCCAGTACTTC. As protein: CASSYTGLVAGETQYF.